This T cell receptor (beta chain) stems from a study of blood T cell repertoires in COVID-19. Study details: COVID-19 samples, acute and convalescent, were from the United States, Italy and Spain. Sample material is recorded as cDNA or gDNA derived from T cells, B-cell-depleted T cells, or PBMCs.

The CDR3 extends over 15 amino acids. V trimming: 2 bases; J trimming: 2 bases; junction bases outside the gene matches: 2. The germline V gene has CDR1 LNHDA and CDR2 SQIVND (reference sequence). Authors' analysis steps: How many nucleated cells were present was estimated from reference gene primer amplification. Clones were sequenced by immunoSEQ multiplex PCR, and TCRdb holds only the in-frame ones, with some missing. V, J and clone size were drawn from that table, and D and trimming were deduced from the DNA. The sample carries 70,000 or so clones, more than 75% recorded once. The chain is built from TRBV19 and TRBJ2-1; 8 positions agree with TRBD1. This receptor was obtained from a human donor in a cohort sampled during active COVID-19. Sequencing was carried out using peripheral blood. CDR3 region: CASSIQGQAYNEQFF. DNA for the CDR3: TGTGCCAGTAGTATACAGGGACAGGCCTACAATGAGCAGTTCTTC. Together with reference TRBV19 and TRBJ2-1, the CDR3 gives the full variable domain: DGGITQSPKYLFRKEGQNVTLSCEQNLNHDAMYWYRQDPGQGLRLIYYSQIVNDFQKGDIAEGYSVSREKKESFPLTVTSAQKNPTAFYLCASSIQGQAYNEQFFGPGTRLTVL.